This T cell receptor beta chain appears in the sequencing data of a study of shared clonotypes between healthy human individuals. Overall study results and limits: Shared across a few donors were around 5% of the naive CD4 clonotypes.

The donors were all Caucasian adults (living in Nashville, Tennessee). Execution of the assay was at deep level. Profiled with immunoSEQ multiplex PCR; TCRdb holds only in-frame clones, not every one. Counted here are roughly 2.5 million clones, more than 80% occurring once; the ten biggest clones make up around 0.14%. A note on this clone: Its antigen is still unknown.

This CDR3 spans 15 amino acids. With 0 bases clipped from V and 4 bases from J, the junction kept 3 bases outside the gene matches. CDR1 and CDR2 (germline): MNHEY, SMNVEV (reference sequence). This sequence joins TRBV27 and TRBJ2-7; 10 bases match TRBD2. This sequence originates from a man younger than 35 in good health. The specimen sequenced was naive CD4+ T cells sorted from blood. Subset noted: CD45RA+ positively selected. Here the CDR3 reads CASSLSISGGYEQYF. The CDR3, as DNA: TGTGCCAGCAGTTTATCGATTAGCGGGGGGTACGAGCAGTACTTC.